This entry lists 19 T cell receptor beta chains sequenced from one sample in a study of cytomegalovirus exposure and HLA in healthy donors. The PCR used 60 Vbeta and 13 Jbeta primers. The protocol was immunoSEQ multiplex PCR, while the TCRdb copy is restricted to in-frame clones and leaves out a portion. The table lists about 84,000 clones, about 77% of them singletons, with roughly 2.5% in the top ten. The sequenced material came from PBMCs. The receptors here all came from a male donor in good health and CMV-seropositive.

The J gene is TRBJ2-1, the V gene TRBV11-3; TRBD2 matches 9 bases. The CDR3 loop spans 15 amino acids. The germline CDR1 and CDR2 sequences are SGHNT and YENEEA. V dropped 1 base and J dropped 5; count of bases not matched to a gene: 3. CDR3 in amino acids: CASSLVLAGHNEQFF. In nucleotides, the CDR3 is TGTGCCAGCAGCTTAGTACTAGCGGGTCACAATGAGCAGTTCTTC.

CDR3 coding DNA: TGTGCCAGCAGTTTATCCCGGGTAGGGGAGTTCTTC. It codes for CASSLSRVGEFF. V is TRBV28 and J is TRBJ2-1; D possibly corresponds to TRBD1 (5 bases). The CDR3 runs to 12 residues. The germline V gene has CDR1 MDHEN and CDR2 SYDVKM. Trimming removed 1 base from V and 14 bases from J, with 12 bases in between.

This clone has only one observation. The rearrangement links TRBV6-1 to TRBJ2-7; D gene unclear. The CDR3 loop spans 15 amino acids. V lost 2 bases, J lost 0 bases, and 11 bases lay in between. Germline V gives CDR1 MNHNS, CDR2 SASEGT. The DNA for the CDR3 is TGTGCCAGCAGTGAAAACACAGTGGGCTCCTACGAGCAGTACTTC. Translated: CASSENTVGSYEQYF.

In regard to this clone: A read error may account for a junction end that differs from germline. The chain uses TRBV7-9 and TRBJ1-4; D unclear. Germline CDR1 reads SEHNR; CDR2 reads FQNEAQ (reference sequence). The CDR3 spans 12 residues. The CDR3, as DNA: TGTTCCAGCAGCTTACGGGAGGGAAAACTGTTTTTT. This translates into CSSSLREGKLFF. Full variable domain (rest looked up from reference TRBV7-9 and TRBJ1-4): DTGVSQNPRHKITKRGQNVTFRCDPISEHNRLYWYRQTLGQGPEFLTYFQNEAQLEKSRLLSDRFSAERPKGSFSTLEIQRTEQGDSAMYLCSSSLREGKLFFGSGTQLSVL.

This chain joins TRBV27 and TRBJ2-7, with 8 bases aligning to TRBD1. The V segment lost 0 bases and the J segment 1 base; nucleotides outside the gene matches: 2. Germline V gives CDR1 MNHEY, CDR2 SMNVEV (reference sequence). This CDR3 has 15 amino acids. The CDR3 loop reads CASSLSRTGSYEQYF. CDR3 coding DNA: TGTGCCAGCAGTTTATCTCGGACAGGGTCCTACGAGCAGTACTTC.

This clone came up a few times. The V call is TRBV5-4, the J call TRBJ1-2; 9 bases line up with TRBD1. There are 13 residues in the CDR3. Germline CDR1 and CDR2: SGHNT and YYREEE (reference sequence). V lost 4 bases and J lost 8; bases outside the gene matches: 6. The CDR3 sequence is CASSPDRGGGYTF. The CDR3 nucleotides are TGTGCCAGCAGCCCGGACAGGGGTGGCGGCTACACCTTC.

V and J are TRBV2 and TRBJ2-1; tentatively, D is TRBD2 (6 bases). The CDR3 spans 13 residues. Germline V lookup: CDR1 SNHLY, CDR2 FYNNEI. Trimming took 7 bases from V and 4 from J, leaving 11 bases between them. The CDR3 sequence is CASTERVYNEQFF. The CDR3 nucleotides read TGTGCCAGCACCGAGCGGGTATACAATGAGCAGTTCTTC. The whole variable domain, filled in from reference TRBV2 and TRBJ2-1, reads EPEVTQTPSHQVTQMGQEVILRCVPISNHLYFYWYRQILGQKVEFLVSFYNNEISEKSEIFDDQFSVERPDGSNFTLKIRSTKLEDSAMYFCASTERVYNEQFFGPGTRLTVL.

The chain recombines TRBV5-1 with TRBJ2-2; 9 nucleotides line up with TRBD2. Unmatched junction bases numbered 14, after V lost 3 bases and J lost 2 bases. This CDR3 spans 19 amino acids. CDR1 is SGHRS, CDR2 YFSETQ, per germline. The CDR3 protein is CASSYLGSGLAGNTGELFF. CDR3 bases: TGCGCCAGCAGCTATTTAGGTTCCGGGCTAGCGGGAAACACCGGGGAGCTGTTTTTT.

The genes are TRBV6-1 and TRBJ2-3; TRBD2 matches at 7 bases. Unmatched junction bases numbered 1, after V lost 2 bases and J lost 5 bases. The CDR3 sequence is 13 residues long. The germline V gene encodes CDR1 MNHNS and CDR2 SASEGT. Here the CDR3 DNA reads TGTGCCAGCAGTGAACTAGCGGTAGATACGCAGTATTTT. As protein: CASSELAVDTQYF.

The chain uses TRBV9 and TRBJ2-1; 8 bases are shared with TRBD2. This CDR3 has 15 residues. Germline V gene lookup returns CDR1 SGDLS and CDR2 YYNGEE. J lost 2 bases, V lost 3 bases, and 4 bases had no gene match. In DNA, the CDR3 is TGTGCCAGCAGCGAGAGCGGGGGACCCTACAATGAGCAGTTCTTC. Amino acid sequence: CASSESGGPYNEQFF.

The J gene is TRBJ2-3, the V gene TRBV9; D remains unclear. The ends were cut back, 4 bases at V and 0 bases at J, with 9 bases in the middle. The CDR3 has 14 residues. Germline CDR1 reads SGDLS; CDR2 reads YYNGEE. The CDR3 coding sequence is TGTGCCAGCAGCCCACAGCCTAGCACAGATACGCAGTATTTT. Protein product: CASSPQPSTDTQYF.

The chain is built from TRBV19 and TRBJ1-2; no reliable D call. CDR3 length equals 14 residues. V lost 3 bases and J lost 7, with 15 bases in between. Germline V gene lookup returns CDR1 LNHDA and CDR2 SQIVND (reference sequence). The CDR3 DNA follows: TGTGCCAGTAGTATCGCCGGGGTCTGGGCTGGCTACACCTTC. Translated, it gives CASSIAGVWAGYTF.

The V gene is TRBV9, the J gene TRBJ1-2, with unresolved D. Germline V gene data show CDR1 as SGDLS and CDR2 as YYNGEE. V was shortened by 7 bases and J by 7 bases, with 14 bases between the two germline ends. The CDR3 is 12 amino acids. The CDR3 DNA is TGTGCCAGCGGAGGAGGTCCCGTTGGCTACACCTTC. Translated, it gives CASGGGPVGYTF.

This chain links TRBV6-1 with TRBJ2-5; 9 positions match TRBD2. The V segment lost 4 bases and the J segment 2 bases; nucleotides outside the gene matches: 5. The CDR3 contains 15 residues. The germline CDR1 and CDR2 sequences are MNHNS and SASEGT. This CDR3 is CASSGSGSGQETQYF. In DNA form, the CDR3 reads TGTGCCAGCAGTGGTAGCGGGAGTGGGCAAGAGACCCAGTACTTC.

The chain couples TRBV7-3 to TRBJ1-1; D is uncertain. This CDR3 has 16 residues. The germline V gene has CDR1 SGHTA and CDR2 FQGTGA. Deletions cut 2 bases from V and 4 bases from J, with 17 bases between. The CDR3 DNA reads TGTGCCAGCAGCTTATTCCTGGAGGAGGTGGGCACTGAAGCTTTCTTT. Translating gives CASSLFLEEVGTEAFF. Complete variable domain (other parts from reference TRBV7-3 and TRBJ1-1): GAGVSQTPSNKVTEKGKYVELRCDPISGHTALYWYRQSLGQGPEFLIYFQGTGAADDSGLPNDRFFAVRPEGSVSTLKIQRTERGDSAVYLCASSLFLEEVGTEAFFGQGTRLTVV.

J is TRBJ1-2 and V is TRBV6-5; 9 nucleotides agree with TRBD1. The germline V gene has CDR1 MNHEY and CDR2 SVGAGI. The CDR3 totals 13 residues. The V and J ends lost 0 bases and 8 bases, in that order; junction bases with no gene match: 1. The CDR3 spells CASSYSTGGGYTF. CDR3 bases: TGTGCCAGCAGTTACTCGACAGGGGGAGGCTACACCTTC.

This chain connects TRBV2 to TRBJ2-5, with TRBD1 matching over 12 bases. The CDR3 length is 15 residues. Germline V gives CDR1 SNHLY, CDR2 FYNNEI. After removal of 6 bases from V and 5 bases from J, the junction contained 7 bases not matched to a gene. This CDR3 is CASRAGTGGWETQYF. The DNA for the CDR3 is TGTGCCAGCAGAGCCGGGACAGGGGGCTGGGAGACCCAGTACTTC.

CDR3 nucleotides: TGCGCCAGCAGCAGGGACAGCGTCTCCTACGAGCAGTACTTC. Its protein product is CASSRDSVSYEQYF. The chain employs TRBV5-1 and TRBJ2-7; 7 bases agree with TRBD1. Trimming took 4 bases from V and 0 from J; bases not matched to a gene: 4. Germline loops: CDR1 SGHRS, CDR2 YFSETQ. This CDR3 comprises 14 residues.

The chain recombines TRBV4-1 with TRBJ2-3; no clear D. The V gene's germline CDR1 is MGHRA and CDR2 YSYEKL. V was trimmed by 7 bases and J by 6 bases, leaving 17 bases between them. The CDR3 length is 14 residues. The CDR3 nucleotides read TGCGCCAGCAACCCGGTGGGTAGCCACGATACGCAGTATTTT. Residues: CASNPVGSHDTQYF.